The next 7 T cell receptor beta chains were all read from a single sample in a study of CD8+CD57+ T cells in acquired aplastic anemia. Sequencing was done on patients that had shown CD8+CD57+ cell expansion by flow cytometry. According to the study, genomic DNA was the template for TCR beta VDJ and CDR3 profiling. Using its own MiXCR run on the reads, TCRdb lists one record per CDR3 protein. The sample carries approximately 170,000 distinct CDR3 sequences, more than 45% recorded once. The sequenced sample was sorted CD4+, CD8+, or CD8+CD57+ T cells (not recorded which) from PBMCs. All receptors come from a human donor with aplastic anemia.

V is TRBV19 and J is TRBJ1-3, with 7 positions matching TRBD1. Losses at the gene ends were 7 bases for V and 4 bases for J; bases not matched to a gene: 10. The CDR3 totals 15 residues. The germline gives CDR1 LNHDA, CDR2 SQIVND (reference sequence). CDR3 in DNA: TGTGCCAGTACCAGCCGCGACAGGGACGGAAACACCATATATTTT. Translated, it gives CASTSRDRDGNTIYF.

The rearrangement uses TRBV2 and TRBJ1-6; D gene uncertain. The CDR3 covers 13 residues. The V end lost 3 bases, the J end lost 7 bases, and 7 bases lay between the germline ends. Per germline, CDR1 SNHLY and CDR2 FYNNEI. CDR3 DNA: TGTGCCAGCAGTGATTTGGGGAATTCACCCCTCCACTTT. This gives the protein CASSDLGNSPLHF.

The genes are TRBV25-1 and TRBJ2-5; D could derive from TRBD1 or TRBD2 (5 bases each). The CDR3 length is 14 residues. Germline V gene data show CDR1 as MGHDK and CDR2 as SYGVNS. The V end was cut by 8 bases, the J end by 5 bases, with 18 bases between. CDR3 nucleotides: TGTGCCAGCTACTCGCAGGGAGTTGGCGAGACCCAGTACTTC. Protein sequence: CASYSQGVGETQYF.

This clonotype was counted many times. The V gene is TRBV15, the J gene TRBJ2-5; TRBD1 is a possible D gene (6 bases). This CDR3 has 14 residues. The germline CDR1 and CDR2 sequences are LNHNV and YYDKDF (reference sequence). Deletions cut 0 bases from V and 5 bases from J, with 10 bases between. The CDR3 sequence: CATSRDGGGETQYF. The DNA of the CDR3 is TGTGCCACCAGCAGAGATGGGGGCGGGGAGACCCAGTACTTC. The variable domain in full, with the rest retrieved from reference TRBV15 and TRBJ2-5, is DAMVIQNPRYQVTQFGKPVTLSCSQTLNHNVMYWYQQKSSQAPKLLFHYYDKDFNNEADTPDNFQSRRPNTSFCFLDIRSPGLGDTAMYLCATSRDGGGETQYFGPGTRLLVL.

This clonotype has ten or more counts. This rearrangement joins TRBV6-5 to TRBJ1-2, with 7 bases aligning to TRBD1. CDR1 and CDR2 (germline): MNHEY, SVGAGI. The trim removed 0 bases at V and 7 bases at J, leaving 5 bases unmatched. The CDR3 runs 14 residues. CDR3 sequence: CASSYSRTGGGYTF. CDR3 DNA: TGTGCCAGCAGTTACTCCCGGACAGGAGGTGGCTACACCTTC.

Ten or more counts support this clonotype. This chain's CDR3 is CASRPTPGQNEKLFF. Here the CDR3 DNA reads TGTGCCAGCAGACCAACCCCCGGACAGAATGAAAAACTGTTTTTT. This chain joins TRBV2 and TRBJ1-4; D might be TRBD1 (6 bases). Germline CDR1 SNHLY, CDR2 FYNNEI. The CDR3 contains 15 residues. Trimming took 6 bases from V and 5 from J, leaving 16 bases between them.

This clonotype counts as medium-sized (0.01 to 0.1%). The chain links TRBV25-1 to TRBJ1-6, with D perhaps matching TRBD1 (5 bases). The CDR3 loop spans 12 amino acids. The germline V gene has CDR1 MGHDK and CDR2 SYGVNS. Trimming pared 6 bases from V and 7 bases from J, leaving 7 bases between. Here the CDR3 reads CASREGNSPLHF. For the CDR3, the DNA is TGTGCCAGCAGAGAGGGGAATTCACCCCTCCACTTT.